The 2 T cell receptor beta chains below were found in one sample sequenced in a study of CD8 T cells in Susac syndrome. It was with random hexamers that roughly 0.5 to 1 ug RNA was reverse transcribed. TCRdb called the immunoSEQ multiplex PCR reads again in MiXCR, with one record for every CDR3 protein. This repertoire shows 53,000 or so distinct CDR3 sequences, over 85% found once; its top ten account for roughly 0.58%. The source material was CD8+ T cells from PBMCs. These receptors were obtained from a human donor in good health.

In nucleotides, the CDR3 is TGTGCCAGCAGCTTTCTAGGTATGGCCGAGCAGTACTTC. This encodes CASSFLGMAEQYF. The rearrangement links TRBV13 to TRBJ2-7; unclear D gene. Germline values: CDR1 PRHDT, CDR2 FYEKMQ (reference sequence). The CDR3 spans 13 residues. V was cut by 3 bases and J by 6 bases, with 12 bases left in between. The variable domain in full, completed from reference TRBV13 and TRBJ2-7, reads AAGVIQSPRHLIKEKRETATLKCYPIPRHDTVYWYQQGPGQDPQFLISFYEKMQSDKGSIPDRFSAQQFSDYHSELNMSSLELGDSALYFCASSFLGMAEQYFGPGTRLTVT.

The chain couples TRBV28 to TRBJ1-5; D call uncertain. V gave up 7 bases and J gave up 0 bases, with 10 bases separating them. Germline values: CDR1 MDHEN, CDR2 SYDVKM. The CDR3 is made up of 14 amino acids. The CDR3 DNA sequence: TGTGCCAGCACCCCCACAGATAGCAATCAGCCCCAGCATTTT. Translating gives CASTPTDSNQPQHF.